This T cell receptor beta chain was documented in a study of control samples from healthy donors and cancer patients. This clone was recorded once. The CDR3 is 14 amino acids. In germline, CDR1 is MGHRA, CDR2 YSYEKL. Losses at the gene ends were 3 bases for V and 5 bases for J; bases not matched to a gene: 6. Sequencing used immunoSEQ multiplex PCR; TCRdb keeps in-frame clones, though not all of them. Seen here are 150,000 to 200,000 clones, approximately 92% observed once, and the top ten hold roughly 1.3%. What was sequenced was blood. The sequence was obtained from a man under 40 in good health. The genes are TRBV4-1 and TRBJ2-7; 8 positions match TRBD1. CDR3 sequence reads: CASSHRTGTHEQYF. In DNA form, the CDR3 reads TGCGCCAGCAGCCACAGGACAGGGACCCACGAGCAGTACTTC.